This record concerns one T cell receptor (beta chain) sequence. The data originate from a study of T-cell memory formation after mild COVID-19. V lost 7 bases, J lost 3 bases, and 18 bases lay in between. The CDR3 loop spans 14 amino acids. Germline CDR1 and CDR2: SQVTM and ANQGSEA. One entry per CDR3 protein, called by TCRdb with MiXCR from the 5' RACE reads. The sample carries fewer than 700,000 distinct CDR3 sequences, roughly 18% recorded once. This TCR derives from an adult woman who had mild COVID-19 (a few samples of this study predate the infection). Cell type and time point are not known. The sample comprised PBMCs or a T cell subset sorted from them (not recorded which). V is TRBV29-1 and J is TRBJ2-5, with D possibly being TRBD1 (6 bases). As DNA, the CDR3 is TGCAGCGCCGAGGGGGACGGAGTCGAAGAGACCCAGTACTTC. It codes for CSAEGDGVEETQYF.